These 8 T cell receptor beta chains were sequenced from one sample in a study of memory CD8 T cells in hepatitis C reinfection. Time point meaning: pre-reinfection, 55 to 20 weeks before reinfection detection. No in vitro expansion preceded TCR sequencing of the sorted cells. Assay used: immunoSEQ multiplex PCR; TCRdb lists only in-frame clones, some missing. The table lists more than 45,000 clones, roughly 91% of them singletons. Specimen: naive CD8+ T cells sorted from blood. The receptors originated from a man between 18 and 29 years old with hepatitis C virus infection.

In this sample, this clone turned up a few times. The chain carries TRBV6-1 and TRBJ2-1; unclear D gene. Germline CDR1 MNHNS, CDR2 SASEGT. CDR3 size: 15 residues. Deletions cut 2 bases from V and 0 bases from J, with 8 bases between. CDR3 DNA: TGTGCCAGCAGTGAACAGGATAGCTCCTACAATGAGCAGTTCTTC. Amino acid sequence: CASSEQDSSYNEQFF.

This chain links TRBV13 with TRBJ2-5; unclear D gene. The CDR3 has 14 residues. CDR1 and CDR2 from the germline V gene are PRHDT and FYEKMQ (reference sequence). The ends were cut back, 5 bases at V and 4 bases at J, with 14 bases in the middle. The CDR3 DNA reads TGTGCCAGCAGCGCCGCTACGGGTGCAGAGACCCAGTACTTC. Translating it yields CASSAATGAETQYF.

The genes are TRBV7-6 and TRBJ2-5, with TRBD2 identical over 11 bases. This CDR3 has 15 residues. V trimming: 5 bases; J trimming: 4 bases; junction bases outside the gene matches: 6. The germline V gene encodes CDR1 SGHVS and CDR2 FNYEAQ. CDR3 protein: CASSIRLAGSETQYF. In nucleotides, the CDR3 is TGTGCCAGCAGCATCCGACTAGCGGGGTCAGAGACCCAGTACTTC. Filled out from reference TRBV7-6 and TRBJ2-5, the complete variable domain reads GAGVSQSPRYKVTKRGQDVALRCDPISGHVSLYWYRQALGQGPEFLTYFNYEAQQDKSGLPNDRFSAERPEGSISTLTIQRTEQRDSAMYRCASSIRLAGSETQYFGPGTRLLVL.

V is TRBV5-6 and J is TRBJ2-5, with D maybe TRBD1 (5 bases). V gave up 2 bases and J gave up 2 bases, with 10 bases separating them. The length of the CDR3 is 14 residues. Germline CDR1 reads SGHDT; CDR2 reads YYEEEE. The CDR3 reads CASSFYSGQETQYF. The CDR3 DNA follows: TGTGCCAGCAGCTTCTACTCAGGGCAAGAGACCCAGTACTTC.

The rearrangement uses TRBV11-2 and TRBJ1-4, with 7 bases fitting TRBD1. CDR3 length: 14 amino acids. V lost 4 bases and J lost 7; bases outside the gene matches: 6. Germline V lookup: CDR1 SGHAT, CDR2 FQNNGV. The CDR3 bases are TGTGCCAGCAGCTCGCAACAGGGGCGTGAAAAACTGTTTTTT. It is translated as CASSSQQGREKLFF.

The chain combines TRBV18 with TRBJ2-7, with a tentative D call TRBD2 (6 bases). Germline V gene sequence: CDR1 KGHSH, CDR2 LQKENI. This CDR3 has 14 residues. Trimming took 2 bases from V and 3 from J, leaving 11 bases between them. CDR3 protein: CASSPNGGDYEQYF. CDR3 DNA: TGTGCCAGCTCACCAAACGGAGGGGACTACGAGCAGTACTTC. The full variable domain, with the rest looked up from reference TRBV18 and TRBJ2-7, is NAGVMQNPRHLVRRRGQEARLRCSPMKGHSHVYWYRQLPEEGLKFMVYLQKENIIDESGMPKERFSAEFPKEGPSILRIQQVVRGDSAAYFCASSPNGGDYEQYFGPGTRLTVT.

The gene calls are TRBV4-1 and TRBJ2-4, with a weak D call TRBD2 (6 bases). The CDR3 covers 19 residues. V was clipped by 0 bases and J by 0 bases, with 18 bases between them. Germline CDR1 and CDR2: MGHRA and YSYEKL. CDR3 nucleotide sequence: TGCGCCAGCAGCCAAGACACCCTCAGGGCCGGGGGAGCCAAAAACATTCAGTACTTC. Protein product: CASSQDTLRAGGAKNIQYF.

The chain employs TRBV11-2 and TRBJ1-1, with 9 bases aligning to TRBD1. V was pared by 5 bases and J by 1 base, with 2 bases of the junction left unmatched. CDR3 length: 14 residues. From germline, CDR1 is SGHAT and CDR2 FQNNGV. In nucleotides, the CDR3 is TGTGCCAGCAGCCCACAGGGGGCGAACACTGAAGCTTTCTTT. It specifies CASSPQGANTEAFF. Filled out from reference TRBV11-2 and TRBJ1-1, the complete variable domain reads EAGVAQSPRYKIIEKRQSVAFWCNPISGHATLYWYQQILGQGPKLLIQFQNNGVVDDSQLPKDRFSAERLKGVDSTLKIQPAKLEDSAVYLCASSPQGANTEAFFGQGTRLTVV.